This T cell receptor (beta chain) was profiled in a study of CD8+ T cells in alopecia areata (dated by TCRdb to 2017 to 2018). About the study as a whole: The treated patients, all with moderate-to-severe alopecia areata, were enrolled in an open-label pilot trial of oral tofacitinib given at 5 to 10 mg twice daily. Tofacitinib was given for 6 to 18 months, followed by 6 months of follow-up off drug to assess delayed response and recurrence. The study used high-throughput TCRbeta sequencing to examine T cell clonal expansion in alopecia areata, in both the C3H/HeJ mouse model and human patients. Human TCRbeta sequencing covered scalp tissue and sorted CD4+ and CD8+ peripheral blood T cells from patchy and totalis/universalis alopecia areata patients and healthy controls. Tofacitinib-treated patients had biopsies at baseline and at 4 and 24 weeks of treatment, with a later scalp biopsy in several patients. Scalp clonality was compared among normal scalp (n=4), patchy alopecia areata scalp (n=8), and alopecia totalis/universalis scalp (n=8). RNA was obtained with the PAXgene miRNA kit for fixed scalp, the miRNeasy kit for PBMCs, and the RNeasy kit for mouse skin. TCRbeta CDR3 regions were amplified by immunoSEQ multiplex PCR using 35 Vbeta forward and 13 Jbeta reverse primers.

Library creation used the immunoSEQ multiplex PCR assay. For TCR sequencing, RNA was extracted from every sample and reverse transcribed into cDNA to serve as template. First-strand cDNA was synthesized with SuperScript III using a 2:1 mix of oligo-dT and random hexamers. A synthetic immune receptor repertoire was used to measure amplification bias, and any remaining bias was corrected computationally. Under the source paper's analysis protocol: After raw reads were preprocessed to remove errors, the CDR3 was defined following IMGT conventions as running from the conserved cysteine to phenylalanine. Clonality was computed as 1 minus the Shannon entropy, with the entropy normalized by log2 of the number of productive unique TCRs. Whether each scalp clone was CD4 or CD8 was inferred by checking scalp TCRbeta sequences against the CD4 and CD8 repertoires from sorted blood. TCRdb holds this immuneACCESS table with in-frame rearrangements only. Some clones are missing; in checked studies, unresolved V genes explain under half, and the rest has no known cause. V and J calls and clone size follow that table, whereas D and trimming were derived from the DNA. Present in this sample are about 97,000 clones, roughly two fifths of which were seen just once. The top ten clones comprise approximately 1.4% of the sample.

From the cysteine through the phenylalanine, the CDR3 covers 13 amino acids. Left in the record is the CDR3 DNA by itself, 39 bases read in frame from the first base. From the germline V gene, CDR1 is MNHEY and CDR2 is SVGAGI. V and J are truncated by 6 bases and 5 bases respectively, leaving an intervening sequence of 11 bases. Summary of the overall study and its limitations: Compared with mice, TCR sequences shared between patients were less clear, possibly partly because of HLA diversity across the patient population. Higher clonality and more expanded CD8+ clones were observed in lesional scalp than in normal scalp, particularly in alopecia totalis/universalis, a finding suggestive of antigenic drive. Scalp TCR repertoire analysis is complicated because resident alphabeta T cells in normal human skin are also sequenced, whereas mouse skin is dominated by gammadelta T cells.

This clone was observed a single time. This receptor's antigen is unknown. Base quality data are lacking; no much larger clone is found one base away. From alopecia areata patients, peripheral blood was collected along with lesional scalp punch biopsies. After PBMCs were isolated by density centrifugation and stained for CD3, CD4 and CD8, a FACSAria was used to sort CD4+ and CD8+ T cells. The sample consisted of CD4+ T cells sorted from blood. This sequence uses TRBV6-5 and TRBJ2-1; the D gene is possibly TRBD2, with 5 bases matching. The clonotype originates from a human donor with alopecia areata. In nucleotides, the sequence is TGTGCCAGCAGAGCGGATTACGACAATGAGCAGTTCTTC. Its product reads: CASRADYDNEQFF.